The subject of this entry is one TCR beta chain. Its antigen is not known. A much bigger clone sits one base away, suggesting this may be a read error. TCRdb ran MiXCR on the 5' RACE reads and lists one entry per CDR3 protein. The repertoire includes tens of thousands of distinct CDR3 sequences, 20% to 25% of them detected once, and about 3.9% sits in the top ten. Germline V gives CDR1 SQVTM, CDR2 ANQGSEA. This CDR3 is 10 amino acids long. Findings of the study overall: The TCR gene usage of tumor memory CD4+ T cells clustered together with blood and lymph node memory CD4+ cells and with lymph node naive CD4+ cells. Greatest tumor Treg TCR overlap was with tumor naive CD4+ cells.

Treg sorting used a CD4+CD25+CD127-/low gate. This chain links TRBV29-1 with TRBJ2-5; D gene ambiguous. The receptor was derived from a female donor with breast cancer. Sequenced: Tregs sorted from a lymph node. Here the CDR3 reads CSVGPETRYF. In nucleotides, the CDR3 is TGCAGCGTTGGTCCGGAGACCCGGTACTTC. Looking up the rest from reference TRBV29-1 and TRBJ2-5 gives the full variable domain: SAVISQKPSRDICQRGTSLTIQCQVDSQVTMMFWYRQQPGQSLTLIATANQGSEATYESGFVIDKFPISRPNLTFSTLTVSNMSPEDSSIYLCSVGPETRYFGPGTRLLVL.